This T cell receptor (beta chain) was sequenced for a study of blood T cell repertoires in COVID-19. Overall study context: T cells, B-cell-depleted T cells, or PBMCs provided the cDNA or gDNA that served as material.

Germline trimming cut 6 bases from V and 5 bases from J; bases unmatched to any gene: 8. CDR3 length: 14 residues. Germline assignment: CDR1 LGHDT and CDR2 YNNKEL (reference sequence). Individuals aged roughly 18 to 95 years were recruited from 24 US areas. Individuals in the exposed group had encountered a COVID-19 case within 2 weeks preceding study entry. Libraries were prepared by immunoSEQ multiplex PCR; TCRdb keeps only in-frame clonotypes and omits some of them. The top ten hold about 3.5% of the sample, which has over 200,000 clones, 88% seen once. Sequenced: PBMCs or T cells enriched from blood (not recorded which). This sequence joins TRBV3-1 (or the pseudogene TRBV3-2) and TRBJ2-5; 8 bases line up with TRBD2. This receptor was identified in a woman in her thirties who had been exposed to COVID-19. In DNA form, the CDR3 reads TGTGCCAGCAGAGACGGGGGGGCAGGGGAGACCCAGTACTTC. Its translation is CASRDGGAGETQYF.